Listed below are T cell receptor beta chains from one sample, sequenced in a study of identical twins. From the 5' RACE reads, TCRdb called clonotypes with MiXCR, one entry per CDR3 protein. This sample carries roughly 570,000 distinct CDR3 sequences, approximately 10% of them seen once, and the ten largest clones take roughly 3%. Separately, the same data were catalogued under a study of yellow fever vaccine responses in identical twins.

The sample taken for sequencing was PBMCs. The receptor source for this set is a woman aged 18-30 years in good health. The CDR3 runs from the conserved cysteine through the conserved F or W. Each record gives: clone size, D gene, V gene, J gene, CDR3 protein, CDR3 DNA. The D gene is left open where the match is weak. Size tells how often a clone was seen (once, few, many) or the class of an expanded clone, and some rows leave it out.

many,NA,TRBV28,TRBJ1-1,CASSLLTVALNTEAFF,TGTGCCAGCAGTTTACTTACGGTGGCCCTGAACACTGAAGCTTTCTTT
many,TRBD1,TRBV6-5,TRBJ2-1,CASSYDRVIEQFF,TGTGCCAGCAGTTACGACAGGGTAATTGAGCAGTTCTTC
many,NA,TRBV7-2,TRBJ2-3,CASSLAWDTDTQYF,TGTGCCAGCAGCTTAGCATGGGACACAGATACGCAGTATTTT
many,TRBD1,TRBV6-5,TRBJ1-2,CASSYDRGLVGYTF,TGTGCCAGCAGTTACGACAGGGGGTTGGTTGGCTACACCTTC
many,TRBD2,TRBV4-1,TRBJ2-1,CASSQVGLAGEEQFF,TGCGCCAGCAGCCAAGTGGGACTAGCGGGAGAGGAGCAGTTCTTC
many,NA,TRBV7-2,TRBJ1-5,CASSLRTGQPQHF,TGTGCCAGCAGCTTACGCACAGGTCAGCCCCAGCATTTT
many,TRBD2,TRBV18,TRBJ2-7,CASSRTSGRPYEQYF,TGTGCCAGCTCACGGACTAGCGGGAGACCCTACGAGCAGTACTTC
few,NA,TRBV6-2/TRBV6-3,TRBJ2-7,CASSYPIDREDSYEQYF,TGTGCCAGCAGTTACCCCATCGACAGGGAGGATTCCTACGAGCAGTACTTC
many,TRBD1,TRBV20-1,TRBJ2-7,CSARSGTGLGGKEQYF,TGCAGTGCTAGATCCGGGACAGGGCTGGGAGGGAAAGAGCAGTACTTC
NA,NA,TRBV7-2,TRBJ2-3,CASSSEVRLTDTQYF,TGTGCCAGCAGCTCGGAGGTCCGGCTCACAGATACGCAGTATTTT
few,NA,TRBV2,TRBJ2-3,CASSVPRTERDTQYF,TGTGCCAGCAGTGTCCCCAGGACCGAGCGGGATACGCAGTATTTT
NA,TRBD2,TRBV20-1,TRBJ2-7,CSAIRTSGPYEQYF,TGCAGTGCGATCAGGACTAGCGGGCCCTACGAGCAGTACTTC
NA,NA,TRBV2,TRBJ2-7,CASKDNRASYEQYF,TGTGCCAGCAAAGACAACAGGGCGTCCTACGAGCAGTACTTC
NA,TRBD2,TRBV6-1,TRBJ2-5,CASSKWTSGGETQYF,TGTGCCAGCAGTAAATGGACTAGCGGGGGGGAGACCCAGTACTTC
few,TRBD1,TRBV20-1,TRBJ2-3,CSARDPRQGFDTQYF,TGCAGTGCTAGGGACCCGAGACAGGGCTTTGATACGCAGTATTTT
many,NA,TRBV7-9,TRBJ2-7,CASSSAPSNEQYF,TGTGCCAGCAGCTCCGCCCCTAGTAACGAGCAGTACTTC
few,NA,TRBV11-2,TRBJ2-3,CASRGVPDTQYF,TGTGCCAGCAGGGGTGTCCCAGATACGCAGTATTTT
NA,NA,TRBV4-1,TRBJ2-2,CASSQRLGVRYTGELFF,TGCGCCAGCAGCCAGCGACTAGGAGTGAGGTACACCGGGGAGCTGTTTTTT
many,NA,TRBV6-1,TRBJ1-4,CASSYSAMGEKLFF,TGTGCCAGCAGTTATAGCGCTATGGGTGAAAAACTGTTTTTT
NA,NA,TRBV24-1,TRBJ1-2,CATSETTGDPPGYTF,TGTGCCACCAGTGAGACGACAGGCGACCCTCCCGGCTACACCTTC
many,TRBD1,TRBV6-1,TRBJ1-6,CASLQTGRNSPLHF,TGTGCCAGCCTGCAGACAGGGCGAAATTCACCCCTCCACTTT
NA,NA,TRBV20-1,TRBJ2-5,CSARRNPSGTQWAQYF,TGCAGTGCTAGGCGGAATCCCTCCGGGACCCAATGGGCCCAGTACTTC
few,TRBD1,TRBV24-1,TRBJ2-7,CATSDPNRDRGIHEQYF,TGTGCCACCAGTGATCCAAACCGGGACAGGGGAATACACGAGCAGTACTTC